Described below is a single T cell receptor beta chain sequence and its context. The antigen is unknown. Sequenced by immunoSEQ multiplex PCR; TCRdb stores in-frame clones only, minus some. The profile covers over 100,000 clones, with 70% to 90% appearing a single time and roughly 8.9% taken by the ten largest. This entry is derived from a study of T cell responses to AZD1222 COVID-19 vaccine. The study's findings and limits: Only a handful of AZD1222 recipients were seropositive at baseline. After the peak T cell response, and only then, were repertoires sampled.

This CDR3 contains 15 residues. Trimming took 6 bases from V and 0 from J; bases not matched to a gene: 7. CDR1 and CDR2 from the germline V gene are KGHSH and LQKENI. The starting material was peripheral blood, obtained on day 0 of AZD1222 vaccination. V usage is TRBV18 and J usage is TRBJ2-7; TRBD2 aligns across 8 bases. This receptor was taken from an adult in good health. DNA for the CDR3: TGTGCCAGCTCCCTCTTAGCGGGGCCCTCCTACGAGCAGTACTTC. Amino acids: CASSLLAGPSYEQYF. The full variable domain, its missing parts supplied by reference TRBV18 and TRBJ2-7, is NAGVMQNPRHLVRRRGQEARLRCSPMKGHSHVYWYRQLPEEGLKFMVYLQKENIIDESGMPKERFSAEFPKEGPSILRIQQVVRGDSAAYFCASSLLAGPSYEQYFGPGTRLTVT.